A single sample is the source of the 24 T cell receptor beta chains below, sequenced in a study of T cell responses to AZD1222 COVID-19 vaccine. The method was immunoSEQ multiplex PCR; TCRdb's version includes in-frame clones alone and lacks a portion of them. The sample lists approximately 120,000 clones, about 88% occurring once. This specimen consisted of peripheral blood, obtained 28 days after the second AZD1222 dose. The source is an adult who received the AZD1222 COVID-19 vaccine.

The V gene is TRBV3-1 (or the pseudogene TRBV3-2), the J gene TRBJ1-3; 7 bases map to TRBD1. Trimming took 1 base from V and 1 from J; bases not matched to a gene: 1. The CDR3 has 15 residues. Germline CDR1 LGHDT, CDR2 YNNKEL (reference sequence). CDR3 region: CASSQGGQSGNTIYF. The CDR3 bases are TGTGCCAGCAGCCAAGGGGGACAGTCTGGAAACACCATATATTTT.

The chain carries TRBV9 and TRBJ2-2; tentatively, D is TRBD1 (6 bases). This CDR3 region has 14 residues. Trimming shortened V by 3 bases and J by 5 bases, and 11 bases separated the two germline ends. Germline V gene lookup returns CDR1 SGDLS and CDR2 YYNGEE. The CDR3 coding sequence is TGTGCCAGCAGCGCAGGGGCCCTGACCGGGGAGCTGTTTTTT. It yields the protein CASSAGALTGELFF.

This sequence joins TRBV30 and TRBJ2-7; 11 bases are shared with TRBD1. The J segment lost 8 bases and the V segment lost 1 base, leaving 4 bases of the junction unmatched. CDR1 is GTSNPN and CDR2 is SVGIG in the germline V gene (reference sequence). CDR3 size: 13 residues. The CDR3 DNA sequence: TGTGCCTGGAGTGCCCGGGACAGGGGGAAGCAGTACTTC. It is translated as CAWSARDRGKQYF.

This sequence joins TRBV6-2 or TRBV6-3 and TRBJ1-5; tentative D call: TRBD1 (5 bases). The V gene's germline CDR1 is MNHEY and CDR2 SVGEGT. Trimming took 2 bases from V and 4 from J, leaving 12 bases between them. The CDR3 sequence is 15 residues long. CDR3 protein: CASSYQSRGNQPQHF. The CDR3 DNA follows: TGTGCCAGCAGTTACCAGAGCCGGGGGAATCAGCCCCAGCATTTT.

The chain joins TRBV6-5 to TRBJ1-1, with 10 bases that match TRBD1. V trimming: 7 bases; J trimming: 1 base; junction bases outside the gene matches: 3. CDR1 MNHEY and CDR2 SVGAGI come from the germline V gene. The CDR3 length is 14 residues. CDR3 DNA sequence: TGTGCCAGCAATAGGGACAGGGGGAACACTGAAGCTTTCTTT. This translates into CASNRDRGNTEAFF.

V gene TRBV29-1 combines with J gene TRBJ2-7; 13 bases are shared with TRBD2. Germline V gene lookup returns CDR1 SQVTM and CDR2 ANQGSEA. This CDR3 contains 14 residues. Germline trimming cut 6 bases from V and 4 bases from J; bases unmatched to any gene: 6. CDR3 region: CSVSGLAGDYEQYF. As DNA, the CDR3 is TGCAGCGTGTCAGGACTAGCGGGGGATTACGAGCAGTACTTC.

The chain carries TRBV19 and TRBJ1-5; TRBD1 might be the D (5 bases). The CDR3 sequence is 15 residues long. Germline V lookup: CDR1 LNHDA, CDR2 SQIVND (reference sequence). Trimming took off 3 bases at V and 1 base at J, with 10 bases between the two ends. CDR3 in amino acids: CASSIWGTSNQPQHF. The CDR3, as DNA: TGTGCCAGTAGTATCTGGGGCACGAGCAATCAGCCCCAGCATTTT.

The chain uses TRBV10-2 and TRBJ1-5, with D tentatively TRBD1 (6 bases). Trimming cost V 5 bases and J 7 bases, with 18 bases left between them. Per germline, CDR1 WSHSY and CDR2 SAAADI. The CDR3 is made up of 15 amino acids. The CDR3 nucleotides are TGCGCCAGCAGTAGAGACAGGTCACCAGTCCAGCCCCAGCATTTT. This encodes CASSRDRSPVQPQHF.

This rearrangement joins TRBV6-4 to TRBJ1-1; a weak D match, TRBD1 (5 bases). The CDR3 has 12 residues. V lost 4 bases and J 5 bases, leaving 8 bases between the germline ends. CDR1 is MRHNA, CDR2 SNTAGT, per germline. The chain's CDR3 is CASSGRETEAFF. The DNA for the CDR3 is TGTGCCAGCAGTGGCAGGGAGACTGAAGCTTTCTTT.

V gene TRBV24-1 combines with J gene TRBJ2-7, with D maybe TRBD2 (6 bases). The germline V gene has CDR1 KGHDR and CDR2 SFDVKD. The CDR3 length is 12 residues. The germline V and J ends were trimmed by 9 bases and 1 base, with 9 bases remaining between them. The chain's CDR3 is CATGRGSYEQYF. CDR3 in DNA: TGTGCCACCGGGCGGGGTTCCTACGAGCAGTACTTC.

The gene calls are TRBV9 and TRBJ2-1, with TRBD2 matching over 9 bases. In germline, CDR1 is SGDLS, CDR2 YYNGEE. The CDR3 runs to 15 residues. Trimming cost V 0 bases and J 6 bases; bases outside gene matches: 4. The CDR3 protein is CASSVGVSGGNEQFF. CDR3 DNA sequence: TGTGCCAGCAGCGTAGGGGTTAGCGGGGGCAATGAGCAGTTCTTC.

The rearrangement joins TRBV6-4 to TRBJ1-1, with a tentative D call TRBD1 (5 bases). The CDR3 extends over 15 amino acids. Germline V gene lookup returns CDR1 MRHNA and CDR2 SNTAGT. Trimming removed 0 bases at V and 5 bases at J, with 13 bases between. In DNA form, the CDR3 reads TGTGCCAGCAGTGACTCGGTAAGGGGTGAGACTGAAGCTTTCTTT. This encodes CASSDSVRGETEAFF.

J is TRBJ1-2 and V is TRBV3-1 (or the pseudogene TRBV3-2), with D possibly matching TRBD1 (6 bases). This CDR3 is built from 17 residues. V gave up 1 base and J gave up 4 bases, with 19 bases separating them. Per germline, CDR1 LGHDT and CDR2 YNNKEL (reference sequence). The CDR3 DNA reads as TGTGCCAGCAGCCAAGGGAGCGTGGGGGGCCGGGGCTATGGCTACACCTTC. Translation: CASSQGSVGGRGYGYTF.

The chain has TRBV5-1 and TRBJ1-1; D is undetermined. The CDR3 contains 15 residues. Trimming cost V 3 bases and J 4 bases, with 16 bases left between them. Germline assignment: CDR1 SGHRS and CDR2 YFSETQ. The CDR3 DNA sequence: TGCGCCAGCAGCTCCGACCCCTACCCGGTCACTGAAGCTTTCTTT. Its protein is CASSSDPYPVTEAFF.

This clone was found once. The chain is built from TRBV3-1 (or the pseudogene TRBV3-2) and TRBJ2-7, with D unresolved. This CDR3 region has 12 residues. V was clipped by 1 base and J by 6 bases, with 7 bases between them. Germline V gene sequence: CDR1 LGHDT, CDR2 YNNKEL (reference sequence). The CDR3 protein is CASSQVGSEQYF. The DNA for the CDR3 is TGTGCCAGCAGCCAAGTAGGGTCCGAGCAGTACTTC.

The V and J genes are TRBV27 and TRBJ1-2, with a tentative D call TRBD1 (5 bases). V was clipped by 3 bases and J by 8 bases, with 13 bases between them. The CDR3 length is 13 residues. Germline V gives CDR1 MNHEY, CDR2 SMNVEV (reference sequence). CDR3 in amino acids: CASSFTPGLGYTF. DNA for the CDR3: TGTGCCAGCAGTTTCACTCCAGGGCTCGGCTACACCTTC.

As concerns this clone: The sample carries other DNA sequences with the same CDR3. The chain couples TRBV18 to TRBJ1-1; possible D gene TRBD1, 5 bases. The V gene's germline CDR1 is KGHSH and CDR2 LQKENI. Trimming shortened V by 3 bases and J by 1 base, and 9 bases separated the two germline ends. CDR3 length: 14 amino acids. CDR3 protein: CASSPGGGNTEAFF. The CDR3 DNA sequence: TGTGCCAGCTCACCCGGGGGGGGGAACACTGAAGCTTTCTTT.

The V and J genes are TRBV14 and TRBJ2-2; TRBD2 aligns across 7 bases. CDR3 length: 15 residues. V gave up 0 bases and J gave up 15 bases; unmatched junction bases: 13. CDR1 and CDR2 (germline): SGHDN, FVKESK. The CDR3 sequence: CASSQDGREGRPMFF. DNA for the CDR3: TGTGCCAGCAGCCAAGATGGGAGGGAGGGCCGCCCAATGTTTTTT.

The rearrangement links TRBV6-1 to TRBJ1-1, with D hard to call. CDR3 length equals 15 residues. Germline lookup yields CDR1 MNHNS and CDR2 SASEGT. With 0 bases removed from V and 5 bases from J, the gap between germline ends came to 13 bases. The CDR3 coding sequence is TGTGCCAGCAGTGAAGCGGCGAGAGGTCGGACTGAAGCTTTCTTT. Its protein is CASSEAARGRTEAFF.

This rearrangement joins TRBV6-1 to TRBJ1-2; D unresolved. The CDR3 has 12 amino acids. V was cut by 1 base and J by 5 bases, with 5 bases left in between. The germline gives CDR1 MNHNS, CDR2 SASEGT. In DNA form, the CDR3 reads TGTGCCAGCAGTGAAGGACGGTATGGCTACACCTTC. Translation: CASSEGRYGYTF.

This rearrangement joins TRBV7-9 to TRBJ1-5; TRBD1 might be the D (6 bases). Trimming removed 5 bases from V and 1 base from J, with 9 bases in between. Germline CDR1 reads SEHNR; CDR2 reads FQNEAQ (reference sequence). The CDR3 extends over 14 amino acids. The CDR3 loop is CASSTQGSNQPQHF. CDR3 DNA: TGTGCCAGCAGCACCCAGGGGAGCAATCAGCCCCAGCATTTT. Full variable domain (outside the CDR3, taken from reference TRBV7-9 and TRBJ1-5): DTGVSQNPRHKITKRGQNVTFRCDPISEHNRLYWYRQTLGQGPEFLTYFQNEAQLEKSRLLSDRFSAERPKGSFSTLEIQRTEQGDSAMYLCASSTQGSNQPQHFGDGTRLSIL.

The chain employs TRBV5-6 and TRBJ1-1; 7 bases match TRBD1. The V gene's germline CDR1 is SGHDT and CDR2 YYEEEE. Trimming cost V 0 bases and J 3 bases; bases outside gene matches: 5. The CDR3 sequence is 15 residues long. CDR3 protein: CASSLGPTGDTEAFF. In DNA, the CDR3 is TGTGCCAGCAGCTTGGGTCCCACAGGGGACACTGAAGCTTTCTTT.

The chain links TRBV27 to TRBJ1-5, with 7 bases aligning to TRBD1. The CDR3 runs to 17 residues. Germline V gives CDR1 MNHEY, CDR2 SMNVEV (reference sequence). J was trimmed by 0 bases and V by 6 bases; bases with no gene match: 11. As DNA, the CDR3 is TGTGCCAGCAGACCCGCCGGGACAGCTTATAGCAATCAGCCCCAGCATTTT. It encodes CASRPAGTAYSNQPQHF.

The chain uses TRBV18 and TRBJ2-1; D is ambiguous. Trimming removed 1 base at V and 4 bases at J, with 2 bases between. The CDR3 extends over 12 amino acids. Germline CDR1 and CDR2: KGHSH and LQKENI. This chain's CDR3 is CASSPQYNEQFF. Here the CDR3 DNA reads TGTGCCAGCTCACCACAGTACAATGAGCAGTTCTTC.